This T cell receptor (beta chain) derives from a study of cytomegalovirus exposure and HLA in healthy donors. Losses at the gene ends were 4 bases for V and 5 bases for J; bases not matched to a gene: 9. The CDR3 is 15 amino acids. Germline assignment: CDR1 PRHDT and CDR2 FYEKMQ (reference sequence). It was with 60 Vbeta and 13 Jbeta primers that the PCR ran. Generated by immunoSEQ multiplex PCR, the TCRdb table keeps only in-frame clones and is missing some. Among 150,000 to 200,000 clones listed, 75% to 80% were seen once. V is TRBV13 and J is TRBJ1-2; 8 bases fit TRBD1. The sequence was collected from a woman aged 50 to 65 in good health and CMV-seropositive. Material for sequencing was PBMCs. The CDR3 loop is CASSSRTGYGYGYTF. The DNA for the CDR3 is TGTGCCAGCAGCTCCAGGACAGGGTATGGTTATGGCTACACCTTC.